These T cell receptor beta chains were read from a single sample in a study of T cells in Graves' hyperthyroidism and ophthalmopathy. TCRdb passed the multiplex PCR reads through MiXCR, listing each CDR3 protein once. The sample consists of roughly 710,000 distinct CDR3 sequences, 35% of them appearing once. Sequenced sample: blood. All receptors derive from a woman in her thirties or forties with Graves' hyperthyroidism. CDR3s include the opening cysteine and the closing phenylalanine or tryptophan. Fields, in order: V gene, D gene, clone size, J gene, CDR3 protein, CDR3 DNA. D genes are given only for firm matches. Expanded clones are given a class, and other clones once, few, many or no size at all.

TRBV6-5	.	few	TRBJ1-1	CASSYHRVENTEAFF	TGTGCCAGCAGTTACCACCGGGTGGAGAACACTGAAGCTTTCTTT
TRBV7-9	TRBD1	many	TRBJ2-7	CASSLGQGILGEQYF	TGTGCCAGCAGCTTAGGACAGGGGATTCTTGGGGAGCAGTACTTC
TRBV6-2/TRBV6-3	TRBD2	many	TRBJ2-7	CASSYSTSPYEQYF	TGTGCCAGCAGTTACTCGACTAGCCCCTACGAGCAGTACTTC
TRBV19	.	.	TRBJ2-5	CASSPLGGKEAQYF	TGTGCCAGTAGTCCCCTCGGGGGAAAAGAGGCCCAGTACTTC
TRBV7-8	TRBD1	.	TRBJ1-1	CASSQGQGAANTEAFF	TGTGCCAGCAGCCAGGGACAGGGGGCAGCGAACACTGAAGCTTTCTTT
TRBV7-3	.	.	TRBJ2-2	CASSFGPTTNTGEPFF	TGTGCCAGCAGCTTTGGCCCTACCACGAACACCGGGGAGCCGTTTTTT
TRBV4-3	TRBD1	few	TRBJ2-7	CASSPRDRVGYEQYF	TGCGCCAGCAGCCCTCGGGACAGGGTGGGCTACGAGCAGTACTTC
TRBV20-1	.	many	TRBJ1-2	CSATHSANYGYTF	TGCAGTGCTACCCACTCAGCTAACTATGGCTACACCTTC
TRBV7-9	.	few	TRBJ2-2	CASSLTSGLAGELFF	TGTGCCAGCAGCTTAACTTCGGGGTTGGCCGGGGAGCTGTTTTTT
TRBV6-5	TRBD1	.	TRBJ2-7	CASSSDRRSSYEQYF	TGTGCCAGCAGTTCGGACAGGAGGAGCTCCTACGAGCAGTACTTC